The 6 T cell receptor beta chains given below trace back to one sample, sequenced in a study of a mutant IDH1 vaccine in newly diagnosed glioma. Time point meaning: baseline, week 1 (first vaccination visit). Treatment defined: pre-vaccination baseline after standard-of-care therapy. Produced via immunoSEQ multiplex PCR; TCRdb's table is partial and in-frame only. Among nearly 50,000 clones listed, 75% to 90% were seen once. The sequences come from PBMCs, collected from a glioma patient treated with radiotherapy, temozolomide or both. Every receptor here comes from a man aged 35-49 years with glioma.

The chain's CDR3 is CASSIPPGQPQHF. CDR3 nucleotides: TGTGCCAGCAGCATCCCCCCTGGACAGCCCCAGCATTTT. This sequence joins TRBV28 and TRBJ1-5; D ambiguous. The CDR3 consists of 13 residues. V was cut by 6 bases and J by 7 bases, with 13 bases left in between. Germline-derived CDR1 and CDR2 are MDHEN and SYDVKM.

This clone was found a few times. This chain joins TRBV6-6 and TRBJ2-7, with D possibly TRBD1 on 6 matching bases. Per germline, CDR1 MNHNY and CDR2 SVGAGI (reference sequence). CDR3 size: 12 residues. Trimming removed 6 bases from V and 7 bases from J, with 13 bases in between. The CDR3 reads CASRRDNQEQYF. CDR3 bases: TGTGCCAGCAGACGGGACAACCAAGAGCAGTACTTC.

This chain links TRBV5-1 with TRBJ1-1; TRBD1 might be the D (5 bases). Germline loops: CDR1 SGHRS, CDR2 YFSETQ. Trimming cost V 4 bases and J 1 base, with 14 bases left between them. The CDR3 has 15 residues. CDR3 residues: CASSKLGGQNTEAFF. DNA of the CDR3: TGCGCCAGCAGCAAATTGGGCGGACAGAACACTGAAGCTTTCTTT.

The CDR3, as DNA: TGTGCCAGCAGCGGAGGACAGGGGAGGACTGAAGCTTTCTTT. Translated, it gives CASSGGQGRTEAFF. The rearrangement links TRBV9 to TRBJ1-1; TRBD1 matches at 9 bases. Trimming at V came to 3 bases and at J to 5 bases, leaving 5 bases not matched to a gene. There are 14 residues in the CDR3. Germline assignment: CDR1 SGDLS and CDR2 YYNGEE.

The chain combines TRBV29-1 with TRBJ2-5; 8 bases are a match to TRBD1. Germline-derived CDR1 and CDR2 are SQVTM and ANQGSEA. CDR3 size: 12 residues. Trimming at V came to 7 bases and at J to 7 bases, leaving 8 bases not matched to a gene. CDR3 nucleotides: TGCAGCGCAGACAGGGGTAGGGGGACCCAGTACTTC. It codes for CSADRGRGTQYF.

This sequence joins TRBV12-5 and TRBJ1-1; D is unclear. Trimming took 0 bases from V and 3 from J, leaving 8 bases between them. In germline, CDR1 is LGHNT, CDR2 FRNRAP. This CDR3 spans 14 amino acids. The DNA of the CDR3 is TGTGCTAGTGGTTTGGTCCCAGGCGACACTGAAGCTTTCTTT. It translates to CASGLVPGDTEAFF.